Presented here are 26 T cell receptor beta chains from one specimen sequenced in a study of cytomegalovirus exposure and HLA in healthy donors (dated by TCRdb to about 2017). Library preparation employed the immunoSEQ multiplex PCR assay. A mixture of 60 forward primers for TCR Vbeta segments and 13 reverse primers for TCR Jbeta segments was used in the multiplex PCR. TCRdb retrieved this table from immuneACCESS and kept in-frame rearrangements only. Not all clones are present; in checked studies, unresolved V genes account for under half, and no reason is known for the remainder. The sample table records 130,000 or so clones. About 2.2% of the sample is in the top ten clones. The sequencing input was PBMCs. All receptors derive from a woman between 18 and 30 years old in good health and CMV-seronegative.

This chain connects TRBV4-1 to TRBJ2-3; maybe TRBD1 (5 bases). Germline V CDR1 and CDR2: MGHRA, YSYEKL. V lost 0 bases to trimming and J lost 3 bases, with 13 bases between them. The CDR3 length is 16 residues. The CDR3 DNA reads as TGCGCCAGCAGCCAAGAATGGGCAGGGTGGACAGATACGCAGTATTTT. Its protein product is CASSQEWAGWTDTQYF.

A note on this clone: The same CDR3 can be traced to other DNA sequences in this sample. This rearrangement joins TRBV2 to TRBJ2-7; D not certain. Germline CDR1 reads SNHLY; CDR2 reads FYNNEI. The CDR3 sequence is 12 residues long. V was trimmed by 7 bases and J by 2 bases, leaving 9 bases between them. The CDR3 sequence: CASTGEAYEQYF. The CDR3 DNA is TGTGCCAGCACTGGAGAAGCCTACGAGCAGTACTTC.

The genes are TRBV5-6 and TRBJ1-5; 11 bases fit TRBD1. Germline assignment: CDR1 SGHDT and CDR2 YYEEEE. This CDR3 is built from 17 residues. J gave up 6 bases and V 1 base, and 9 bases lay outside the gene matches. DNA of the CDR3: TGTGCCAGCAGCTTGATCATTGGGGGACAGGGGGTTCAGCCCCAGCATTTT. It encodes CASSLIIGGQGVQPQHF.

V is TRBV9 and J is TRBJ1-5; 9 bases agree with TRBD1. This CDR3 spans 15 amino acids. V shed 4 bases and J 3 bases; nucleotides not matched to a gene: 5. CDR1 and CDR2 (germline): SGDLS, YYNGEE. CDR3 DNA: TGTGCCAGCAGCCCCGGGACAGGGTTCAATCAGCCCCAGCATTTT. Translating gives CASSPGTGFNQPQHF.

The chain has TRBV19 and TRBJ2-1, with a possible D match to TRBD2 (6 bases). Germline V gives CDR1 LNHDA, CDR2 SQIVND (reference sequence). The CDR3 loop spans 16 amino acids. Trimming pared 6 bases from V and 6 bases from J, leaving 21 bases between. CDR3: CASSIGGYLRGNEQFF. In nucleotides, the CDR3 is TGTGCCAGTAGCATCGGGGGTTACCTGCGGGGCAATGAGCAGTTCTTC.

V and J are TRBV7-9 and TRBJ2-1; D not resolved. The CDR3 has 13 amino acids. Germline V gives CDR1 SEHNR, CDR2 FQNEAQ (reference sequence). V shed 2 bases and J shed 5 bases, with 7 bases lying between them. CDR3 sequence (DNA): TGTGCCAGCAGCTTATGGGCCGACAATGAGCAGTTCTTC. Amino acid sequence: CASSLWADNEQFF.

This chain links TRBV6-1 with TRBJ1-5; D not resolved. From germline, CDR1 is MNHNS and CDR2 SASEGT. The CDR3 sequence is 15 residues long. Trimming took 8 bases from V and 2 from J, leaving 16 bases between them. Here the CDR3 DNA reads TGTGCCAGCTCCTCTAGGATGGCGGGCAATCAGCCCCAGCATTTT. Residues: CASSSRMAGNQPQHF.

The gene calls are TRBV11-2 and TRBJ2-1; tentative D call: TRBD1 (5 bases). This CDR3 comprises 16 residues. Per the germline V gene, CDR1 is SGHAT and CDR2 is FQNNGV. Trimming pared 2 bases from V and 7 bases from J, leaving 18 bases between. The CDR3 DNA sequence: TGTGCCAGCAGCTTAACAGGTTTCCCAGCCTGGAATGAGCAGTTCTTC. Its translation: CASSLTGFPAWNEQFF.

The chain carries TRBV6-6 and TRBJ2-6, with D maybe TRBD1 (5 bases). The CDR3 consists of 16 residues. V lost 6 bases, J lost 2 bases, and 14 bases lay in between. CDR1 and CDR2 (germline): MNHNY, SVGAGI (reference sequence). DNA for the CDR3: TGTGCCAGCAGACCGAAGGGGATGACTGGGGCCAACGTCCTGACTTTC. Translation gives CASRPKGMTGANVLTF.

The gene calls are TRBV5-5 and TRBJ2-7; 13 bases map to TRBD2. The CDR3 sequence is 17 residues long. Looked up from germline, CDR1 is SGHKS and CDR2 is YYEKEE (reference sequence). V gave up 2 bases and J gave up 1 base; unmatched junction bases: 6. CDR3 in DNA: TGTGCCAGCAGCTTTTCACTAGCGGGAGGGCCATCCTACGAGCAGTACTTC. It translates to CASSFSLAGGPSYEQYF.

V gene TRBV5-1 combines with J gene TRBJ2-2, with D possibly matching TRBD2 (5 bases). Trimming removed 3 bases at V and 6 bases at J, with 12 bases between. The germline CDR1 and CDR2 sequences are SGHRS and YFSETQ. The CDR3 covers 14 residues. Here the CDR3 DNA reads TGCGCCAGCAGCTCGGAACTAGTCGCCGGGGAGCTGTTTTTT. Protein product: CASSSELVAGELFF.

The chain links TRBV28 to TRBJ2-2, with D possibly TRBD2 on 5 matching bases. From germline, CDR1 is MDHEN and CDR2 SYDVKM. V was trimmed by 7 bases and J by 1 base, leaving 19 bases between them. The CDR3 totals 17 residues. The chain's CDR3 is CASNPPQGSGNTGELFF. CDR3 nucleotides: TGTGCCAGCAACCCTCCTCAAGGGAGTGGGAACACCGGGGAGCTGTTTTTT.

CDR3 DNA: TGTGCCAGTAGTATAACGCCGGGTGGGGCCAACGTCCTGACTTTC. This encodes CASSITPGGANVLTF. V gene TRBV19 combines with J gene TRBJ2-6; D remains ambiguous. The CDR3 loop spans 15 amino acids. Germline lookup yields CDR1 LNHDA and CDR2 SQIVND (reference sequence). V shed 2 bases and J shed 3 bases, with 8 bases lying between them. The whole variable domain, filled in from reference TRBV19 and TRBJ2-6, reads DGGITQSPKYLFRKEGQNVTLSCEQNLNHDAMYWYRQDPGQGLRLIYYSQIVNDFQKGDIAEGYSVSREKKESFPLTVTSAQKNPTAFYLCASSITPGGANVLTFGAGSRLTVL.

The chain joins TRBV18 to TRBJ1-2, with a weak D call TRBD1 (6 bases). Trimming cost V 4 bases and J 5 bases, with 14 bases left between them. The CDR3 length is 14 residues. In germline, CDR1 is KGHSH, CDR2 LQKENI. As DNA, the CDR3 is TGTGCCAGCTCACTGAGACAGGATTCATATGGCTACACCTTC. Residues: CASSLRQDSYGYTF.

J is TRBJ1-4 and V is TRBV7-9; TRBD1 matches 7 bases. The germline CDR1 and CDR2 sequences are SEHNR and FQNEAQ (reference sequence). There are 14 residues in the CDR3. Trimming cost V 7 bases and J 8 bases; bases outside gene matches: 10. The CDR3 reads CASIKTGNSEKLFF. The CDR3 coding sequence is TGTGCCAGCATCAAGACAGGGAATAGCGAAAAACTGTTTTTT. Together with reference TRBV7-9 and TRBJ1-4, the CDR3 gives the full variable domain: DTGVSQNPRHKITKRGQNVTFRCDPISEHNRLYWYRQTLGQGPEFLTYFQNEAQLEKSRLLSDRFSAERPKGSFSTLEIQRTEQGDSAMYLCASIKTGNSEKLFFGSGTQLSVL.

The J gene is TRBJ2-3, the V gene TRBV12-5; D ambiguous. Per germline, CDR1 LGHNT and CDR2 FRNRAP. V lost 0 bases and J 2 bases, leaving 9 bases between the germline ends. The CDR3 has 15 amino acids. The CDR3 region is CASGLVDTNTDTQYF. CDR3 sequence (DNA): TGTGCTAGTGGTTTGGTAGATACAAACACAGATACGCAGTATTTT.

The J gene is TRBJ2-3, the V gene TRBV10-2, with D perhaps matching TRBD1 (5 bases). The CDR3 extends over 14 amino acids. Per the germline V gene, CDR1 is WSHSY and CDR2 is SAAADI. V was clipped by 7 bases and J by 2 bases, with 13 bases between them. The CDR3 coding sequence is TGCGCCAGCACCCGAATGACAGTCACAGATACGCAGTATTTT. Its translation is CASTRMTVTDTQYF.

This chain links TRBV27 with TRBJ1-1; the D gene is possibly TRBD1 (5 bases). V lost 6 bases to trimming and J lost 6 bases, with 17 bases between them. Per the germline V gene, CDR1 is MNHEY and CDR2 is SMNVEV (reference sequence). The CDR3 contains 14 residues. DNA for the CDR3: TGTGCCAGCAGGATCGTGGGGGGTATTTCTGAAGCTTTCTTT. This codes for CASRIVGGISEAFF.

V and J are TRBV2 and TRBJ1-5, with 9 bases fitting TRBD1. The germline V gene encodes CDR1 SNHLY and CDR2 FYNNEI. The V and J ends lost 5 bases and 0 bases, in that order; junction bases with no gene match: 5. The CDR3 covers 16 residues. This CDR3 reads CASSLGTGNSNQPQHF. The CDR3, as DNA: TGTGCCAGCAGTTTAGGGACAGGGAATAGCAATCAGCCCCAGCATTTT.

This sequence joins TRBV28 and TRBJ1-5; 7 nucleotides align to TRBD1. This CDR3 is 15 amino acids long. CDR1 is MDHEN and CDR2 is SYDVKM in the germline V gene. With 2 bases clipped from V and 4 bases from J, the junction kept 5 bases outside the gene matches. The CDR3 nucleotides are TGTGCCAGCAGTTTAAGGGGGCCGCCTAATCAGCCCCAGCATTTT. This encodes CASSLRGPPNQPQHF.

The chain employs TRBV2 and TRBJ2-5; D is perhaps TRBD1 (7 bases). The CDR3 totals 18 residues. Germline CDR1 and CDR2: SNHLY and FYNNEI. The germline V and J ends were trimmed by 0 bases and 1 base, with 18 bases remaining between them. The CDR3 region is CASSEAAGQIGPQETQYF. The CDR3 DNA sequence: TGTGCCAGCAGTGAAGCCGCGGGACAGATCGGGCCCCAAGAGACCCAGTACTTC.

The chain joins TRBV4-2 to TRBJ2-1; 12 bases align to TRBD1. The CDR3 totals 15 residues. CDR1 is LGHNA and CDR2 is YNFKEQ in the germline V gene. The V and J ends lost 4 bases and 9 bases, in that order; junction bases with no gene match: 7. The CDR3 coding sequence is TGTGCCAGCAGCCGGGGGGGGACAGGGGGCGGTGAGCAGTTCTTC. Protein product: CASSRGGTGGGEQFF.

The CDR3 loop reads CASIKAPLMNTEAFF. DNA for the CDR3: TGTGCCAGCATCAAAGCTCCCTTAATGAACACTGAAGCTTTCTTT. This sequence joins TRBV7-3 and TRBJ1-1; D uncertain. Germline CDR1 is SGHTA and CDR2 is FQGTGA. The CDR3 runs to 15 residues. Trimming took off 7 bases at V and 0 bases at J, with 15 bases between the two ends.

V gene TRBV11-2 combines with J gene TRBJ2-4; D ambiguous. The CDR3 runs to 12 residues. Germline CDR1 SGHAT, CDR2 FQNNGV. V shed 3 bases and J shed 5 bases, with 5 bases lying between them. The CDR3 coding sequence is TGTGCCAGCAGCTTCGGAGAAAACATTCAGTACTTC. Its translation: CASSFGENIQYF.

The chain has TRBV11-2 and TRBJ1-4, with 7 bases lining up with TRBD1. The germline CDR1 and CDR2 sequences are SGHAT and FQNNGV. Trimming at V came to 3 bases and at J to 7 bases, leaving 5 bases not matched to a gene. This CDR3 is 14 amino acids long. In DNA form, the CDR3 reads TGTGCCAGCAGCTTGGACAGGTTGGGTGAAAAACTGTTTTTT. The encoded protein is CASSLDRLGEKLFF.

This chain links TRBV6-1 with TRBJ1-3; D might be TRBD1 (5 bases). Germline V gene data show CDR1 as MNHNS and CDR2 as SASEGT. This CDR3 region has 13 residues. The V end lost 10 bases, the J end lost 0 bases, and 10 bases lay between the germline ends. The CDR3 DNA follows: TGTGCCACACAGGCGAGCTCTGGAAACACCATATATTTT. Its protein product is CATQASSGNTIYF.